This T cell receptor beta chain was sequenced in a study of blood T cell repertoires in COVID-19. The wider study: Material from acute and convalescent COVID-19 was sourced from the United States, Italy and Spain.

The CDR3 runs to 15 residues. J lost 4 bases, V lost 3 bases, and 4 bases had no gene match. CDR1 is SGDLS and CDR2 is YYNGEE in the germline V gene. The assay was immunoSEQ multiplex PCR, and TCRdb's table has in-frame clones only and misses some. This sample has about 190,000 clones, with under 85% found just once. Material for sequencing was peripheral blood. This TCR was sampled from a man in his 60s with active or convalescent COVID-19. This chain uses TRBV9 with TRBJ2-1; 10 positions match TRBD2. CDR3 protein: CASSAGLADYNEQFF. The CDR3 DNA is TGTGCCAGCAGCGCCGGACTAGCGGATTACAATGAGCAGTTCTTC.